Reported below is one T cell receptor (beta chain). The CDR3 contains 16 residues. The junction had 6 bases not matched to a gene; V was cut back by 2 bases and J by 1 base. Germline V gene sequence: CDR1 MNHEY, CDR2 SVGEGT. The sample belongs to a study of Ad26.COV2.S vaccination and SARS-CoV-2 variants. Study-wide context: The trial was COV1001 and the donor's arm was Ad26.COV2.S.

Some clones are missing from TCRdb's copy, which holds only in-frame ones; the method was immunoSEQ multiplex PCR. The sample contains 300,000 to 400,000 clones, roughly 90% of which appear only once. Treatment meaning: 19 received Ad26.COV2.S at low or high dose, single or two shots; about five received placebo; per-sample allocation not given. Specimen acquisition occurred on day 63 following the initial vaccine or placebo injection. This chain links TRBV6-2 or TRBV6-3 with TRBJ2-5; 8 bases line up with TRBD2. Sequencing used peripheral blood, obtained in a trial of Ad26.COV2.S vaccine versus placebo. This clonotype was obtained from a person aged 18-65 years who received the Ad26.COV2.S COVID-19 vaccine or a placebo. CDR3 protein: CASSYGLAGIQETQYF. In nucleotides, the CDR3 is TGTGCCAGCAGTTACGGGCTAGCGGGCATCCAAGAGACCCAGTACTTC.